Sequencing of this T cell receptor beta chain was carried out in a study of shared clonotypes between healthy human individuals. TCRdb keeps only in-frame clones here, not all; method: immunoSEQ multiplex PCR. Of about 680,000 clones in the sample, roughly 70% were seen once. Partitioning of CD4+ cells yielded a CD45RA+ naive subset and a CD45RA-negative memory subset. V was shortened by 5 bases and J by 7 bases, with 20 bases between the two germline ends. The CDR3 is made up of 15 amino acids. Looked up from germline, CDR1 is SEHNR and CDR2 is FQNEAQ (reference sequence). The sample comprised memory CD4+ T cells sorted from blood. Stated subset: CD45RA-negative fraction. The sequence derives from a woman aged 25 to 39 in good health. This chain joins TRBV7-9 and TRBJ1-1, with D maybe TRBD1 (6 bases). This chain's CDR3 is CASSVEIGGGSEAFF. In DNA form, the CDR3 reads TGTGCCAGCAGCGTGGAAATTGGGGGCGGCAGTGAAGCTTTCTTT. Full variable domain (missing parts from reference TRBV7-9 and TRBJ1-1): DTGVSQNPRHKITKRGQNVTFRCDPISEHNRLYWYRQTLGQGPEFLTYFQNEAQLEKSRLLSDRFSAERPKGSFSTLEIQRTEQGDSAMYLCASSVEIGGGSEAFFGQGTRLTVV.